The text below deals with one T cell receptor (beta chain). Its target antigen remains unknown. No base qualities exist here, and no much larger clone lies one base off it. Each collaborating institution followed its own protocols to collect whole blood in K2EDTA tubes. For TCRbeta analysis, collaborator samples were shipped as frozen whole blood, as isolated PBMCs, or as DNA extracted from either sample type. The data were obtained in a study of blood T cell repertoires in COVID-19 (dated by TCRdb to the early 2020s). Looking at the study overall: Collaborator samples came from the United States, Italy and Spain and covered acute and convalescent phases of COVID-19. The prospective study material was composed of cDNA or gDNA derived from T cells, B-cell-depleted T cells, or PBMCs. Deeply sampled blood TCRbeta repertoires from subjects exposed to, actively infected with, or recovered from COVID-19 were included in the dataset. The repertoires were released in a freely available public database meant as a resource for research on the immune response to SARS-CoV-2. Samples were obtained from the ongoing ImmuneRACE study (first 160 participants) and from 1,000 to 1,500 subjects provided by 6 global collaborators. The sample metadata nearly always contained a de-identified subject ID, COVID-19 status, age in years and sex. Where available, HLA class I and class II types were obtained from metadata supplied by the sample provider rather than from assay-based typing.

The junction shows trimming of 4 bases on V and 3 bases on J, and the gene matches do not reach 10 bases of it. Inclusive of the bounding cysteine and phenylalanine, the CDR3 is 16 residues long. CDR3 DNA is the only sequence kept; it has 48 bases, read in frame from the first base. The germline V gene gives CDR1 as SGDLS and CDR2 as YYNGEE. Overall study outcomes, separate from this receptor: The amount of clinical and demographic metadata varied by source and participant and was provided uncurated.

The immunoSEQ Assay, a bias-controlled multiplex PCR, was used to amplify TCRbeta CDR3 regions from genomic DNA. In the authors' own workflow: The number of nucleated cells in each sample was estimated by amplification of reference gene primers within the assay. To quantify the absolute abundance of each unique TCRbeta CDR3 rearrangement, sequence reads were collapsed and filtered. For each sample, productive Simpson clonality was calculated by taking the square root of Simpson's diversity index across productive rearrangements. TCRdb limited this immuneACCESS table to in-frame rearrangements with V and J called. A share of clones is missing; checked studies link under half to unresolved V genes, and the rest is unexplained. V and J calls and clone size follow that table, whereas D and trimming were derived from the DNA. A total of roughly 87,000 clones appear in this sample, around 84% of them only once. The top ten clonotypes cover roughly 17% of the sample.

The V gene is TRBV9 and the J gene is TRBJ1-1; 9 central nucleotides agree with TRBD1. The receptor was isolated from a woman aged 55 to 70 with acute or convalescent COVID-19. The specimen sequenced was peripheral blood. In nucleotides, the sequence is TGTGCCAGCAGCCCAAGACAGGGGGGTATGGACACTGAAGCTTTCTTT. This gives the protein CASSPRQGGMDTEAFF.